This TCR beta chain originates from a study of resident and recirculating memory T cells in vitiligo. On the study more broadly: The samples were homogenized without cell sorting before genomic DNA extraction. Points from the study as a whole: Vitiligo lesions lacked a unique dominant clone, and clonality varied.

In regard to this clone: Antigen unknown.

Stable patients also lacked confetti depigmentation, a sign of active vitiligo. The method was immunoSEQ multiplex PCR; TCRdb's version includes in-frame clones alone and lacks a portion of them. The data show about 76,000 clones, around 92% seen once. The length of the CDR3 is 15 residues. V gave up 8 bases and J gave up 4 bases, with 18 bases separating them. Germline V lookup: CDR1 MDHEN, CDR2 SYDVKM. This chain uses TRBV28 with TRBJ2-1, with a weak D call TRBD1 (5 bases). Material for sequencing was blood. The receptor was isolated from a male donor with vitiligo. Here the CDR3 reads CASGFRLTAYNEQFF. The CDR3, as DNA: TGTGCCAGCGGATTCCGACTGACAGCTTACAATGAGCAGTTCTTC.